This TCR beta chain was recovered during a study of regulatory T cells in long-lasting Graves disease. The sample's time point: newly diagnosed GD, antithyroid drugs for less than 3 months. From RNA extracted from PBMCs, the TCR library was made. V lost 4 bases, J lost 7 bases, and 15 bases lay in between. Germline V gene sequence: CDR1 SGDLS, CDR2 YYNGEE. The CDR3 contains 14 residues. Assembly of TCR beta libraries relied on iRepertoire HTBI primers together with Arm-PCR of CDR3 regions. TCRdb fed the multiplex PCR reads into MiXCR, producing one record per CDR3 protein. Among about 620,000 distinct CDR3 sequences listed, around 17% were seen once. The same data also went into a second study, on T cells in Graves' hyperthyroidism and ophthalmopathy.

The sample here was peripheral blood mononuclear cells (PBMCs), taken at new diagnosis, from a patient treated with antithyroid drugs. J is TRBJ2-1 and V is TRBV9; D might be TRBD2 (7 bases). The TCR comes from a woman aged 25 to 39 with Graves disease. In DNA, the CDR3 is TGTGCCAGCAGCTTCGGGGGGCACGAGAATGAGCAGTTCTTC. Its protein is CASSFGGHENEQFF. Looking up the rest from reference TRBV9 and TRBJ2-1 gives the full variable domain: DSGVTQTPKHLITATGQRVTLRCSPRSGDLSVYWYQQSLDQGLQFLIQYYNGEERAKGNILERFSAQQFPDLHSELNLSSLELGDSALYFCASSFGGHENEQFFGPGTRLTVL.